This entry features one T cell receptor beta chain sequence. The antigen it recognizes is unknown. Base-call qualities are not available, and no considerably larger clone is one nucleotide away. TCRbeta CDR3 regions were amplified from genomic DNA using the immunoSEQ Assay, a bias-controlled multiplex PCR. Per the authors' processing: Nucleated cell counts per sample were estimated from amplification of reference gene primers within the assay. To quantify the absolute abundance of each unique TCRbeta CDR3 rearrangement, sequence reads were collapsed and filtered. For each sample, productive Simpson clonality was calculated as the square root of Simpson's diversity index over productive rearrangements. The clones in this table, taken by TCRdb from immuneACCESS, are in-frame only. Not every clone is retained; where verified, under half of the shortfall comes from an unresolved V gene, and the cause of the rest is unknown. That table gives V, J and clone size, and the DNA gave D and trimming. The sample yields roughly 200,000 clones; about three quarters were counted once. Clones ranked in the top ten supply around 2.8% of the sample.

The collaborating institutions used their own protocols to collect whole blood in K2EDTA tubes. For TCRbeta analysis, collaborators shipped samples as frozen whole blood, isolated PBMCs, or DNA extracted from either of those sample types. The junction shows trimming of 0 bases on V and 5 bases on J, plus 8 bases between the germline ends. Reading from cysteine to phenylalanine, the CDR3 counts 13 amino acids. The retained sequence is limited to the CDR3, 39 bases, with the frame set at the first base. The germline V gene encodes CDR1 SGHRS and CDR2 YFSETQ. This sample was taken from a study of blood T cell repertoires in COVID-19 (dated by TCRdb to 2020 to 2022). As for the study more broadly: The collaborator samples originated in the United States, Italy and Spain and spanned the acute and convalescent phases of COVID-19. Deeply sampled blood TCRbeta repertoires from subjects exposed to, actively infected with, or recovered from COVID-19 were included in the dataset. Where available, HLA class I and class II types were taken from metadata supplied by the sample provider and were not determined by assay-based typing. A de-identified subject ID, COVID-19 status, age in years and sex were almost always included in the sample metadata. The material from the prospective study consisted of cDNA or gDNA derived from T cells, B-cell-depleted T cells, or PBMCs. The samples were drawn from two sources: the first 160 participants of the ongoing ImmuneRACE study, and about 1,300 subjects contributed by 6 global collaborators. The repertoires were released in a freely available public database meant as a resource for research on the immune response to SARS-CoV-2. Study-wide conclusions, independent of this receptor: How much clinical and demographic metadata was included differed by source and by participant, and the metadata was provided uncurated.

The chain links TRBV5-1 with TRBJ2-5; the D gene is perhaps TRBD1, from 5 matching bases. The sequencing sample was made of peripheral blood. This sequence originates from a woman of 80 years or more with active or convalescent COVID-19. The encoded CDR3 is CASSLVGDETQYF. The bases are TGCGCCAGCAGCTTGGTAGGGGATGAGACCCAGTACTTC. Outside the CDR3, residues come from the reference TRBV5-1 and TRBJ2-5 proteins, so the full variable domain is: KAGVTQTPRYLIKTRGQQVTLSCSPISGHRSVSWYQQTPGQGLQFLFEYFSETQRNKGNFPGRFSGRQFSNSRSEMNVSTLELGDSALYLCASSLVGDETQYFGPGTRLLVL.